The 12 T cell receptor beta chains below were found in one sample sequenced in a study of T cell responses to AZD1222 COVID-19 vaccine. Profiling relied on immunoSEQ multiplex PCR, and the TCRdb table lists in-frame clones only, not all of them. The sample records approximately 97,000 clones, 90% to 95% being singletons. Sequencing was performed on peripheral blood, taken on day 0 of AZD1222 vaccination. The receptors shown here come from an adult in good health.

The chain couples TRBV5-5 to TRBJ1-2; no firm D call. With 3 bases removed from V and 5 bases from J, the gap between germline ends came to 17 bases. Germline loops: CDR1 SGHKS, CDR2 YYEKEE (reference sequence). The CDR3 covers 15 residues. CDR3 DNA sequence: TGTGCCAGCAGCTACCAGCTAGGCGCAGGTTATGGCTACACCTTC. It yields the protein CASSYQLGAGYGYTF.

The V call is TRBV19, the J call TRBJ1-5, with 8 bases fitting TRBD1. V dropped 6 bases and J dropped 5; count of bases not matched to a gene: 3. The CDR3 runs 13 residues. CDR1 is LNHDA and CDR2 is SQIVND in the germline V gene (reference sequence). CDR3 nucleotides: TGTGCCAGTAGAGACAGGGGCGATCAGCCCCAGCATTTT. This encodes CASRDRGDQPQHF. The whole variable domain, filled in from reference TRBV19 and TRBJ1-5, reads DGGITQSPKYLFRKEGQNVTLSCEQNLNHDAMYWYRQDPGQGLRLIYYSQIVNDFQKGDIAEGYSVSREKKESFPLTVTSAQKNPTAFYLCASRDRGDQPQHFGDGTRLSIL.

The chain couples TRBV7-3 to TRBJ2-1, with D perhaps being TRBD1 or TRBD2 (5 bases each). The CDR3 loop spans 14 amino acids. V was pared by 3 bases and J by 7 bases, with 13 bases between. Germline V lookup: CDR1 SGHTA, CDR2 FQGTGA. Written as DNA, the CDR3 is TGTGCCAGCAGCTTTGAGGGGTCGGGAAATGAGCAGTTCTTC. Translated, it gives CASSFEGSGNEQFF.

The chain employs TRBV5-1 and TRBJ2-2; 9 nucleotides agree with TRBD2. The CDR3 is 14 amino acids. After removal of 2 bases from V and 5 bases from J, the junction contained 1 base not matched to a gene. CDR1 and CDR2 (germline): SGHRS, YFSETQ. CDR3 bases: TGCGCCAGCAGCTTAGCGGGAGGAACCGGGGAGCTGTTTTTT. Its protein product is CASSLAGGTGELFF.

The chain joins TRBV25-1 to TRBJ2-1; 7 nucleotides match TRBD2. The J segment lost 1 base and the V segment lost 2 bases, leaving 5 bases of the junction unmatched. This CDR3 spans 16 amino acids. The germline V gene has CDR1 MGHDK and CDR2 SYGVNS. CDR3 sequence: CASSEAGDKSYNEQFF. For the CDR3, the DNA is TGTGCCAGCAGTGAAGCGGGAGACAAGTCCTACAATGAGCAGTTCTTC.

The CDR3 coding sequence is TGCGCCAGCAAAGTACCCGGCACTGAAGCTTTCTTT. As protein: CASKVPGTEAFF. The chain carries TRBV5-1 and TRBJ1-1, with unresolved D. CDR1 and CDR2 (germline): SGHRS, YFSETQ. The CDR3 sequence is 12 residues long. Trimming stripped 6 bases from V and 4 bases from J, with 10 bases between.

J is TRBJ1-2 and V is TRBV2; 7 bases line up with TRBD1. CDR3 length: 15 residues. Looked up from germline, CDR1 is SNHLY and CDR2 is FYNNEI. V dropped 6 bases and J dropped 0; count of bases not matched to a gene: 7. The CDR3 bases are TGTGCCAGCAGGACAGGGACGGACACTAACTATGGCTACACCTTC. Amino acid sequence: CASRTGTDTNYGYTF.

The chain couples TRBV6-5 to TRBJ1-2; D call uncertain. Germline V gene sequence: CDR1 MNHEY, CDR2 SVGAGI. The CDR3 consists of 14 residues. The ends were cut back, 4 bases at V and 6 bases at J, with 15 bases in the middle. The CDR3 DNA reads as TGTGCCAGCAGTTTCTCGACACCCTCGGATGGCTACACCTTC. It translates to CASSFSTPSDGYTF.

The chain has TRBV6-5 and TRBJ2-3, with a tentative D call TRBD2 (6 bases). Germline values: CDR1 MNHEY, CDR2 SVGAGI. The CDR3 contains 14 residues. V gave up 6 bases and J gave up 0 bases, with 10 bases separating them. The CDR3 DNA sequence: TGTGCCAGCAGCCTTGGGAGGAGCACAGATACGCAGTATTTT. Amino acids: CASSLGRSTDTQYF.

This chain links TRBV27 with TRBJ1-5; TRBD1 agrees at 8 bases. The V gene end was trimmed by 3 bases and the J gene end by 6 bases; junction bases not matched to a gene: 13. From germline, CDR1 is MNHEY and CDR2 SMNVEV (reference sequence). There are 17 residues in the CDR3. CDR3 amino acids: CASSFIADGQGGQPQHF. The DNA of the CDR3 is TGTGCCAGCAGTTTTATTGCCGATGGACAGGGCGGTCAGCCCCAGCATTTT.

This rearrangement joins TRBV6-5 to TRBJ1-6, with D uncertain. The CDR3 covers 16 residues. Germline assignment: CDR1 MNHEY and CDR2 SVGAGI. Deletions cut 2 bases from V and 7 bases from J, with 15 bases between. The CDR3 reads CASSYQVAGGNSPLHF. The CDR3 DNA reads TGTGCCAGCAGTTACCAGGTCGCAGGCGGAAATTCACCCCTCCACTTT.

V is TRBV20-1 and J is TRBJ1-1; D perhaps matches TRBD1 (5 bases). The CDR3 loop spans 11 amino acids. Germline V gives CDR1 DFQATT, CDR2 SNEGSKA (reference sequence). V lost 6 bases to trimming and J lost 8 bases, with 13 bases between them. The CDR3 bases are TGCAGTGCCTGGATGGCAGGGGAAGCTTTCTTT. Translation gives CSAWMAGEAFF.